This is a list of T cell receptor beta chains from one sample in a study of cytomegalovirus exposure and HLA in healthy donors. The table came from immunoSEQ multiplex PCR; TCRdb's copy has only in-frame clones and leaves some out. This table has 85,000 to 130,000 clones, more than 70% appearing once. Material for sequencing was PBMCs. These receptors came from a man aged 35 to 55 in good health and CMV-seronegative. Both conserved end residues are part of each CDR3. A D gene is named only where the DNA matches it firmly. Some rows mark clone size as missing; the rest say once, few, many or name a class of expanded clone.

d_call: .; v_call: TRBV9; clone_size: .; j_call: TRBJ1-1; cdr3_aa: CASSVEGARNTEAFF; cdr3_nt: TGTGCCAGCAGCGTGGAAGGGGCGCGGAACACTGAAGCTTTCTTT
d_call: .; v_call: TRBV7-3; clone_size: .; j_call: TRBJ2-3; cdr3_aa: CASSLGGGPDTQYF; cdr3_nt: TGTGCCAGCAGCTTAGGGGGGGGCCCAGATACGCAGTATTTT
d_call: TRBD1; v_call: TRBV6-1; clone_size: few; j_call: TRBJ1-3; cdr3_aa: CASSEATARGAGNTIYF; cdr3_nt: TGTGCCAGCAGTGAAGCGACGGCCAGGGGGGCTGGAAACACCATATATTTT
d_call: TRBD2; v_call: TRBV7-2; clone_size: .; j_call: TRBJ2-7; cdr3_aa: CASSLAGTSGYEQYF; cdr3_nt: TGTGCCAGCAGCTTAGCGGGGACTAGCGGATACGAGCAGTACTTC
d_call: TRBD2; v_call: TRBV7-3; clone_size: .; j_call: TRBJ2-1; cdr3_aa: CASSLNPSGESDEQFF; cdr3_nt: TGTGCCAGCAGCTTAAACCCTAGCGGGGAGTCCGATGAGCAGTTCTTC
d_call: .; v_call: TRBV20-1; clone_size: few; j_call: TRBJ2-1; cdr3_aa: CSTGGNEQFF; cdr3_nt: TGCAGTACCGGAGGGAATGAGCAGTTCTTC
d_call: .; v_call: TRBV7-8; clone_size: .; j_call: TRBJ1-2; cdr3_aa: CASSPREKGNYGYTF; cdr3_nt: TGTGCCAGCAGCCCACGGGAAAAGGGCAACTATGGCTACACCTTC
d_call: TRBD1; v_call: TRBV27; clone_size: .; j_call: TRBJ2-7; cdr3_aa: CASSSGQVSYEQYF; cdr3_nt: TGTGCCAGCAGTTCGGGACAGGTCTCCTACGAGCAGTACTTC
d_call: TRBD2; v_call: TRBV29-1; clone_size: .; j_call: TRBJ2-3; cdr3_aa: CSVALAGASTDTQYF; cdr3_nt: TGCAGCGTGGCCCTAGCGGGGGCCAGCACAGATACGCAGTATTTT
d_call: TRBD1; v_call: TRBV18; clone_size: .; j_call: TRBJ2-7; cdr3_aa: CASSPGQGGSYEQYF; cdr3_nt: TGTGCCAGCTCACCAGGACAGGGGGGGTCGTACGAGCAGTACTTC
d_call: TRBD2; v_call: TRBV7-2; clone_size: .; j_call: TRBJ2-3; cdr3_aa: CASSLAQIMASGGHTQYF; cdr3_nt: TGTGCCAGCAGCTTAGCGCAGATTATGGCTAGCGGGGGGCATACGCAGTATTTT
d_call: .; v_call: TRBV27; clone_size: .; j_call: TRBJ2-1; cdr3_aa: CASADRVTTNEQFF; cdr3_nt: TGTGCCAGCGCGGACAGAGTGACGACCAATGAGCAGTTCTTC
d_call: .; v_call: TRBV7-3; clone_size: .; j_call: TRBJ1-1; cdr3_aa: CASSFGANTEAFF; cdr3_nt: TGTGCCAGCAGCTTTGGGGCGAACACTGAAGCTTTCTTT
d_call: TRBD1; v_call: TRBV4-1; clone_size: .; j_call: TRBJ1-2; cdr3_aa: CASSPGDRGLYGYTF; cdr3_nt: TGCGCCAGCAGCCCCGGCGACAGGGGCCTCTATGGCTACACCTTC
d_call: TRBD1; v_call: TRBV6-5; clone_size: .; j_call: TRBJ2-3; cdr3_aa: CASRGTASTDTQYF; cdr3_nt: TGTGCCAGCAGGGGGACAGCGAGCACAGATACGCAGTATTTT
d_call: .; v_call: TRBV9; clone_size: .; j_call: TRBJ2-3; cdr3_aa: CASSVVTVGDTQYF; cdr3_nt: TGTGCCAGCAGCGTAGTGACAGTGGGGGATACGCAGTATTTT
d_call: TRBD1; v_call: TRBV7-9; clone_size: few; j_call: TRBJ2-2; cdr3_aa: CASSAQGAVGELFF; cdr3_nt: TGTGCCAGCAGCGCTCAGGGGGCAGTCGGGGAGCTGTTTTTT
d_call: TRBD2; v_call: TRBV6-1; clone_size: few; j_call: TRBJ2-5; cdr3_aa: CASSGGLAGGVETQYF; cdr3_nt: TGTGCCAGCAGTGGGGGACTAGCGGGGGGCGTTGAGACCCAGTACTTC
d_call: .; v_call: TRBV19; clone_size: few; j_call: TRBJ1-5; cdr3_aa: CASSAGGRTGNEPQHF; cdr3_nt: TGTGCCAGTAGTGCAGGTGGAAGAACAGGGAATGAGCCCCAGCATTTT
d_call: .; v_call: TRBV21-1; clone_size: .; j_call: TRBJ1-4; cdr3_aa: CASSTLRRRGNEKLFF; cdr3_nt: TGTGCCAGCAGCACCCTACGGAGGCGGGGAAATGAAAAACTGTTTTTT
d_call: .; v_call: TRBV23-1; clone_size: once; j_call: TRBJ1-2; cdr3_aa: CASSQPRSQVFYGYTF; cdr3_nt: TGCGCCAGCAGTCAACCCCGGTCGCAGGTATTCTATGGCTACACCTTC
d_call: TRBD1; v_call: TRBV10-3; clone_size: .; j_call: TRBJ2-7; cdr3_aa: CAISRDRGGSEQYF; cdr3_nt: TGTGCCATCAGTCGGGACAGGGGTGGTTCCGAGCAGTACTTC
d_call: .; v_call: TRBV18; clone_size: once; j_call: TRBJ1-1; cdr3_aa: CASSARQGQWANTEAFF; cdr3_nt: TGTGCCAGCTCCGCACGTCAGGGCCAATGGGCGAACACTGAAGCTTTCTTT
d_call: TRBD1; v_call: TRBV7-9; clone_size: .; j_call: TRBJ1-2; cdr3_aa: CSSSPAGTGAYGYTF; cdr3_nt: TGTTCCAGCAGCCCCGCCGGGACAGGGGCTTATGGCTACACCTTC
d_call: .; v_call: TRBV19; clone_size: .; j_call: TRBJ2-7; cdr3_aa: CASSQNQESYEQYF; cdr3_nt: TGTGCCAGTAGTCAGAACCAGGAATCCTACGAGCAGTACTTC
d_call: TRBD1; v_call: TRBV19; clone_size: few; j_call: TRBJ1-1; cdr3_aa: CASSNPGGANTEAFF; cdr3_nt: TGTGCCAGTAGCAACCCAGGGGGCGCGAACACTGAAGCTTTCTTT
d_call: .; v_call: TRBV6-1; clone_size: .; j_call: TRBJ1-3; cdr3_aa: CASSEEPTGFSGNTIYF; cdr3_nt: TGTGCCAGCAGTGAAGAACCTACAGGGTTTTCTGGAAACACCATATATTTT
d_call: TRBD1; v_call: TRBV6-5; clone_size: .; j_call: TRBJ2-2; cdr3_aa: CASSLTGWSAGELFF; cdr3_nt: TGTGCCAGCAGTTTGACAGGGTGGAGCGCCGGGGAGCTGTTTTTT
d_call: .; v_call: TRBV6-1; clone_size: .; j_call: TRBJ1-2; cdr3_aa: CASSATGRGYTF; cdr3_nt: TGTGCCAGCAGTGCCACAGGGAGAGGCTACACCTTC
d_call: .; v_call: TRBV19; clone_size: few; j_call: TRBJ2-7; cdr3_aa: CASSIKLGAEQYF; cdr3_nt: TGTGCCAGTAGTATAAAACTAGGAGCCGAGCAGTACTTC
d_call: .; v_call: TRBV2; clone_size: .; j_call: TRBJ1-1; cdr3_aa: CASGVGGTNTEAFF; cdr3_nt: TGTGCCAGCGGAGTGGGGGGAACGAACACTGAAGCTTTCTTT
d_call: .; v_call: TRBV9; clone_size: .; j_call: TRBJ1-3; cdr3_aa: CASSATGNFPSGNTIYF; cdr3_nt: TGTGCCAGCAGCGCTACAGGCAATTTTCCCTCTGGAAACACCATATATTTT
d_call: TRBD2; v_call: TRBV11-2; clone_size: .; j_call: TRBJ2-5; cdr3_aa: CASSRTRLAGGLETQYF; cdr3_nt: TGTGCCAGCAGCCGAACACGACTAGCGGGGGGGCTAGAGACCCAGTACTTC
d_call: .; v_call: TRBV7-2; clone_size: .; j_call: TRBJ1-5; cdr3_aa: CASSADGRTNQPQHF; cdr3_nt: TGTGCCAGCAGCGCAGACGGGAGGACCAATCAGCCCCAGCATTTT
d_call: .; v_call: TRBV29-1; clone_size: .; j_call: TRBJ1-5; cdr3_aa: CSVGDGVAQHF; cdr3_nt: TGCAGCGTTGGAGACGGGGTAGCCCAGCATTTT
d_call: .; v_call: TRBV10-1; clone_size: few; j_call: TRBJ1-5; cdr3_aa: CASSEPARVFSNQPQHF; cdr3_nt: TGCGCCAGCAGTGAGCCGGCCAGGGTTTTTAGCAATCAGCCCCAGCATTTT
d_call: .; v_call: TRBV29-1; clone_size: .; j_call: TRBJ2-1; cdr3_aa: CSVEDFGGYEQFF; cdr3_nt: TGCAGCGTTGAAGATTTTGGGGGCTATGAGCAGTTCTTC
d_call: .; v_call: TRBV10-3; clone_size: .; j_call: TRBJ1-6; cdr3_aa: CAISERDSSYNSPLHF; cdr3_nt: TGTGCCATCAGTGAGCGGGATAGCTCCTATAATTCACCCCTCCACTTT
d_call: .; v_call: TRBV7-2; clone_size: .; j_call: TRBJ2-1; cdr3_aa: CASSLGWRGAYNEQFF; cdr3_nt: TGTGCCAGCAGCTTAGGTTGGCGCGGGGCCTACAATGAGCAGTTCTTC
d_call: .; v_call: TRBV25-1; clone_size: .; j_call: TRBJ1-1; cdr3_aa: CASSEPGIGNTEAFF; cdr3_nt: TGTGCCAGCAGTGAACCCGGGATCGGGAACACTGAAGCTTTCTTT
d_call: TRBD1; v_call: TRBV11-2; clone_size: few; j_call: TRBJ2-1; cdr3_aa: CASSLVGQSSYNEQFF; cdr3_nt: TGTGCCAGCAGCTTAGTGGGACAGAGCTCCTACAATGAGCAGTTCTTC
d_call: TRBD1; v_call: TRBV6-1; clone_size: .; j_call: TRBJ2-7; cdr3_aa: CAAPGTGVNEQYF; cdr3_nt: TGTGCCGCTCCCGGGACAGGGGTTAACGAGCAGTACTTC
d_call: TRBD1; v_call: TRBV11-3; clone_size: .; j_call: TRBJ2-2; cdr3_aa: CASSSDRGNTGELFF; cdr3_nt: TGTGCCAGCAGCTCGGACAGGGGAAACACCGGGGAGCTGTTTTTT
d_call: .; v_call: TRBV5-1; clone_size: .; j_call: TRBJ1-4; cdr3_aa: CASSTQGSGEKLFF; cdr3_nt: TGCGCCAGCAGCACCCAGGGGAGTGGTGAAAAACTGTTTTTT
d_call: .; v_call: TRBV7-9; clone_size: .; j_call: TRBJ1-4; cdr3_aa: CASRPNSATNEKLFF; cdr3_nt: TGCGCCAGCAGACCCAACAGTGCAACTAATGAAAAACTGTTTTTT
d_call: TRBD2; v_call: TRBV25-1; clone_size: .; j_call: TRBJ2-2; cdr3_aa: CASSKMRTSGGRSGELFF; cdr3_nt: TGTGCCAGCAGTAAAATGCGGACTAGCGGGGGGAGGTCCGGGGAGCTGTTTTTT
d_call: .; v_call: TRBV29-1; clone_size: .; j_call: TRBJ2-7; cdr3_aa: CSVVPGYAYEQYF; cdr3_nt: TGCAGCGTTGTACCGGGGTATGCCTACGAGCAGTACTTC
d_call: .; v_call: TRBV2; clone_size: .; j_call: TRBJ1-2; cdr3_aa: CASRVGQLYGYTF; cdr3_nt: TGTGCCAGTCGGGTCGGACAACTCTATGGCTACACCTTC
d_call: TRBD2; v_call: TRBV18; clone_size: .; j_call: TRBJ2-5; cdr3_aa: CASSPAGEETQYF; cdr3_nt: TGTGCCAGCTCACCAGCGGGGGAAGAGACCCAGTACTTC
d_call: .; v_call: TRBV2; clone_size: .; j_call: TRBJ1-5; cdr3_aa: CASSELSGVGQPQHF; cdr3_nt: TGTGCCAGCAGTGAACTGTCCGGGGTAGGTCAGCCCCAGCATTTT
d_call: TRBD1; v_call: TRBV6-1; clone_size: .; j_call: TRBJ2-7; cdr3_aa: CASSRDRSNYEQYF; cdr3_nt: TGTGCCAGCAGCAGGGACAGGTCCAACTACGAGCAGTACTTC
d_call: .; v_call: TRBV6-5; clone_size: few; j_call: TRBJ2-5; cdr3_aa: CASSYVTGEETQYF; cdr3_nt: TGTGCCAGCAGTTACGTAACGGGGGAAGAGACCCAGTACTTC
d_call: .; v_call: TRBV5-4; clone_size: .; j_call: TRBJ2-1; cdr3_aa: CASSPTQGSSYNEQFF; cdr3_nt: TGTGCCAGCAGCCCGACTCAGGGGTCGTCCTACAATGAGCAGTTCTTC
d_call: .; v_call: TRBV5-5; clone_size: .; j_call: TRBJ1-5; cdr3_aa: CASSAGGQANQPQHF; cdr3_nt: TGTGCCAGCAGCGCGGGAGGACAAGCTAATCAGCCCCAGCATTTT
d_call: TRBD1; v_call: TRBV7-8; clone_size: once; j_call: TRBJ1-3; cdr3_aa: CASSLGMGQGAHSF; cdr3_nt: TGTGCCAGCAGCCTCGGAATGGGGCAGGGGGCGCATAGTTTT
d_call: TRBD1; v_call: TRBV29-1; clone_size: .; j_call: TRBJ1-6; cdr3_aa: CSVRQGGNSPLHF; cdr3_nt: TGCAGCGTCAGACAGGGGGGTAATTCACCCCTCCACTTT
d_call: .; v_call: TRBV15; clone_size: .; j_call: TRBJ1-1; cdr3_aa: CATSRRRTIDTEAFF; cdr3_nt: TGTGCCACCAGCAGACGACGGACAATAGACACTGAAGCTTTCTTT